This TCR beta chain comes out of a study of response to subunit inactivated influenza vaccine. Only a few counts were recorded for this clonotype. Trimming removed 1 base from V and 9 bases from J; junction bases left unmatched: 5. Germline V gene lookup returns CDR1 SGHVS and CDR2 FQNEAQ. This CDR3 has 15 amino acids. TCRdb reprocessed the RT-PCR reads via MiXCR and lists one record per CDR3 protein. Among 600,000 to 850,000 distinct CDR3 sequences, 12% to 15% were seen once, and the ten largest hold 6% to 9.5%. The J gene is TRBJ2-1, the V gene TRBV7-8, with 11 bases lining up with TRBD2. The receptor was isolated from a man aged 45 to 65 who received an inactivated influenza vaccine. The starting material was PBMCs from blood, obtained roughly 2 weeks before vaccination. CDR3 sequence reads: CASSLVLAGGGEQFF. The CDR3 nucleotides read TGTGCCAGCAGCTTAGTGCTAGCGGGAGGTGGTGAGCAGTTCTTC.